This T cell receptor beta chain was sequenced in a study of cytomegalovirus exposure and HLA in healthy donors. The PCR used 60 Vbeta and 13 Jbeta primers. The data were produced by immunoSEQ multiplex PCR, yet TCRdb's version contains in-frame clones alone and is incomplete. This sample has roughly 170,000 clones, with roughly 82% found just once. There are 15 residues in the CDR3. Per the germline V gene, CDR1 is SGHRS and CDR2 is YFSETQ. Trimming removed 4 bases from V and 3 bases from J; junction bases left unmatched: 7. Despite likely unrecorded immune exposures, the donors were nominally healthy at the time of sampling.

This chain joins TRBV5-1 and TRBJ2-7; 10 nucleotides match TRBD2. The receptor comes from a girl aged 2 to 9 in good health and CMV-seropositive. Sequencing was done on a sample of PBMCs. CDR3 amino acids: CASSQGSSGGYEQYF. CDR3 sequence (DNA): TGCGCCAGCAGCCAGGGGTCTAGCGGGGGCTACGAGCAGTACTTC.